What follows are 20 T cell receptor beta chains derived from one specimen sequenced in a study of low-dose radiotherapy and immunotherapy resistance in tumors. The time point here: after trial treatment. Treatment: LDRT plus nivolumab, ipilimumab, low-dose cyclophosphamide and aspirin (RACIN trial). TRAV- and TRBV-specific primers, spanning alpha and beta chains, primed first-strand cDNA. The authors ran 20 PCR cycles to amplify TCRs with a constant-region primer and V-primer adapter. TCRdb re-derived calls from the reads in MiXCR, one entry per CDR3 protein. The table has approximately 91,000 distinct CDR3 sequences, 20% to 25% seen once. Material: PBMCs, obtained after low-dose radiotherapy plus immunotherapy. Receptor source: a female donor with ovarian cancer.

Ten or more counts support this clonotype. The chain carries TRBV12-3 or TRBV12-4 and TRBJ2-3; perhaps TRBD2 as D (6 bases). The CDR3 has 14 residues. The ends were cut back, 4 bases at V and 0 bases at J, with 8 bases in the middle. The CDR3 coding sequence is TGTGCCAGCAGTTGGAGGGGAAGCACAGATACGCAGTATTTT. Amino acid sequence: CASSWRGSTDTQYF.

This clonotype was counted at least ten times. The chain is built from TRBV4-1 and TRBJ1-2, with D possibly matching TRBD1 (5 bases). Germline V gives CDR1 MGHRA, CDR2 YSYEKL. CDR3 length equals 15 residues. The germline V and J ends were trimmed by 0 bases and 4 bases, with 12 bases remaining between them. This CDR3 is CASSQDLGGSYGYTF. Written as DNA, the CDR3 is TGCGCCAGCAGCCAAGATTTGGGGGGATCCTATGGCTACACCTTC.

This clonotype was picked up many times. CDR3 loop: CASSIGGKTTEAFF. In DNA form, the CDR3 reads TGTGCCAGCAGCATAGGGGGGAAGACCACTGAAGCTTTCTTT. The rearrangement links TRBV11-3 to TRBJ1-1, with a weak D call TRBD1 (6 bases). Germline loops: CDR1 SGHNT, CDR2 YENEEA. V was clipped by 5 bases and J by 4 bases, with 14 bases between them. This CDR3 is 14 amino acids long.

This clonotype has a count of ten or more. Written as DNA, the CDR3 is TGTGCCAGCAGCCGACCTGGGACGGTGAACACCGGGGAGCTGTTTTTT. It yields the protein CASSRPGTVNTGELFF. The chain links TRBV3-1 to TRBJ2-2; D possibly uses TRBD1 or TRBD2 (5 bases each). From germline, CDR1 is LGHDT and CDR2 YNNKEL (reference sequence). The CDR3 contains 16 residues. The germline V and J ends were trimmed by 4 bases and 1 base, with 13 bases remaining between them.

The rearrangement joins TRBV6-6 to TRBJ2-3; 9 bases are shared with TRBD1. J was trimmed by 3 bases and V by 0 bases; bases with no gene match: 4. Germline CDR1 and CDR2: MNHNY and SVGAGI (reference sequence). The CDR3 covers 16 residues. The CDR3 DNA is TGTGCCAGCAGTTACTCGACAGGGGGATGGACAGATACGCAGTATTTT. Translation: CASSYSTGGWTDTQYF.

This clonotype was counted many times. V is TRBV29-1 and J is TRBJ1-6; no firm D call. The V gene's germline CDR1 is SQVTM and CDR2 ANQGSEA. Trimming stripped 4 bases from V and 9 bases from J, with 13 bases between. The CDR3 contains 13 residues. CDR3 in amino acids: CSVAGSVGSPLHF. As DNA, the CDR3 is TGCAGCGTTGCCGGATCTGTAGGTTCACCCCTCCACTTT.

This clonotype was observed many times. The chain couples TRBV5-3 to TRBJ2-4; possibly TRBD1 for D (6 bases). TRBV5-3 carries the ORF label, with uncertain function. CDR3 length: 15 amino acids. The V and J ends lost 8 bases and 2 bases respectively, with 17 bases between them. CDR3 protein: CASSPGQGTKNIQYF. The CDR3 DNA reads as TGTGCCAGCAGCCCGGGCCAGGGGACCAAAAACATTCAGTACTTC.

This clonotype came up many times. This sequence joins TRBV24-1 and TRBJ2-5; D unresolved. The CDR3 has 12 residues. V was trimmed by 5 bases and J by 2 bases, leaving 5 bases between them. Germline CDR1 reads KGHDR; CDR2 reads SFDVKD. CDR3 residues: CATSGVQETQYF. The CDR3 DNA follows: TGTGCCACCAGTGGGGTGCAAGAGACCCAGTACTTC.

The sample holds many counts of this clonotype. The chain couples TRBV10-1 to TRBJ2-1; D ambiguous. The CDR3 sequence is 12 residues long. Per germline, CDR1 WNHNN and CDR2 SYGVQD (reference sequence). V gave up 1 base and J gave up 8 bases, with 6 bases separating them. The CDR3, as DNA: TGCGCCAGCAGTGAGTATGGCGATGAGCAGTTCTTC. It specifies CASSEYGDEQFF.

About this clonotype itself: This may stem from a read error, because a much larger clone lies one nucleotide away. V and J are TRBV12-3 or TRBV12-4 and TRBJ1-6; TRBD1 might be the D (5 bases). Trimming removed 4 bases from V and 9 bases from J, with 16 bases in between. CDR3 size: 15 residues. The CDR3 sequence: CASSYSRDQVSPLHF. The CDR3 bases are TGTGCCAGCAGTTACTCCAGGGATCAGGTTTCACCCCTCCACTTT.

This clonotype has ten or more counts. This chain links TRBV7-2 with TRBJ1-2; possible D gene TRBD1, 6 bases. The CDR3 covers 15 residues. Trimming pared 5 bases from V and 0 bases from J, leaving 13 bases between. CDR1 SGHTA and CDR2 FQGNSA come from the germline V gene. CDR3 nucleotides: TGTGCCAGCAGCCAAACAGGGCGTTCTAACTATGGCTACACCTTC. It translates to CASSQTGRSNYGYTF. The full variable domain, its missing parts supplied by reference TRBV7-2 and TRBJ1-2, is GAGVSQSPSNKVTEKGKDVELRCDPISGHTALYWYRQSLGQGLEFLIYFQGNSAPDKSGLPSDRFSAERTGGSVSTLTIQRTQQEDSAVYLCASSQTGRSNYGYTFGSGTRLTVV.

This clonotype has at least ten counts. The chain combines TRBV5-1 with TRBJ1-2, with TRBD1 identical over 9 bases. Germline CDR1 is SGHRS and CDR2 is YFSETQ. The CDR3 runs 15 residues. With 0 bases clipped from V and 1 base from J, the junction kept 1 base outside the gene matches. The CDR3 sequence: CASSLETGGNYGYTF. The DNA of the CDR3 is TGCGCCAGCAGCTTGGAGACAGGGGGTAACTATGGCTACACCTTC.

This clonotype was counted between two and nine times. The rearrangement uses TRBV5-1 and TRBJ2-1, with TRBD2 identical over 8 bases. Looked up from germline, CDR1 is SGHRS and CDR2 is YFSETQ. Losses at the gene ends were 3 bases for V and 3 bases for J; bases not matched to a gene: 8. The CDR3 totals 16 residues. The CDR3, as DNA: TGCGCCAGCAGCTCCCAGGCGGGGACTAGCTACAATGAGCAGTTCTTC. Its translation is CASSSQAGTSYNEQFF.

This clonotype was recorded many times. The chain joins TRBV6-1 to TRBJ2-1; D is perhaps TRBD1 (6 bases). This CDR3 region has 15 residues. Per the germline V gene, CDR1 is MNHNS and CDR2 is SASEGT. V was pared by 4 bases and J by 4 bases, with 14 bases between. The DNA for the CDR3 is TGTGCCAGCAGTGGGGGGACAAACCGATACAATGAGCAGTTCTTC. Translation gives CASSGGTNRYNEQFF.

This clonotype was counted ten times or more. This sequence joins TRBV7-8 and TRBJ2-3; a weak D match, TRBD2 (5 bases). V was clipped by 5 bases and J by 2 bases, with 14 bases between them. The CDR3 consists of 15 residues. The germline gives CDR1 SGHVS, CDR2 FQNEAQ. Here the CDR3 DNA reads TGTGCCAGCAGCCCACTAACGCGGGCCACAGATACGCAGTATTTT. It is translated as CASSPLTRATDTQYF. Based on the CDR3 plus reference TRBV7-8 and TRBJ2-3, the full variable domain is GAGVSQSPRYKVAKRGQDVALRCDPISGHVSLFWYQQALGQGPEFLTYFQNEAQLDKSGLPSDRFFAERPEGSVSTLKIQRTQQEDSAVYLCASSPLTRATDTQYFGPGTRLTVL.

This clonotype was seen only a few times. The V and J genes are TRBV5-1 and TRBJ2-7; TRBD2 might be the D (6 bases). V lost 1 base, J lost 7 bases, and 15 bases lay in between. The CDR3 runs 14 residues. The germline CDR1 and CDR2 sequences are SGHRS and YFSETQ. CDR3 sequence reads: CASSLRAGSLEQYF. The CDR3 DNA is TGCGCCAGCAGCTTGCGGGCGGGGTCTTTGGAGCAGTACTTC.

Of note for this clonotype: A far larger clone differs by one base, so this is likely a read error. J is TRBJ2-1 and V is TRBV13, with D perhaps given as TRBD1 or TRBD2 (5 bases each). Trimming removed 3 bases at V and 10 bases at J, with 22 bases between. CDR1 and CDR2 from the germline V gene are PRHDT and FYEKMQ (reference sequence). The CDR3 length is 16 residues. The CDR3 spells CASSFLAGTEPYEQFF. DNA for the CDR3: TGTGCCAGCAGCTTTCTAGCCGGGACGGAACCCTACGAGCAGTTCTTC.

This clonotype was counted ten times or more. This rearrangement joins TRBV5-6 to TRBJ2-7; the D gene is possibly TRBD2 (7 bases). CDR1 and CDR2 (germline): SGHDT, YYEEEE. Trimming cost V 0 bases and J 3 bases, with 13 bases left between them. The CDR3 spans 15 residues. The CDR3 protein is CASSLGGGPYYEQYF. In DNA form, the CDR3 reads TGTGCCAGCAGCTTGGGCGGGGGCCCATACTACGAGCAGTACTTC.

Ten or more counts support this clonotype. This chain links TRBV29-1 with TRBJ1-2; D remains unclear. Looked up from germline, CDR1 is SQVTM and CDR2 is ANQGSEA. V gave up 4 bases and J gave up 3 bases, with 12 bases separating them. This CDR3 contains 13 residues. CDR3: CSVGRGPDYGYTF. CDR3 DNA: TGCAGCGTTGGTCGGGGTCCAGACTATGGCTACACCTTC.

On this clonotype itself: It may be a read error: a sequence one base away is much more abundant. V usage is TRBV7-9 and J usage is TRBJ2-7; TRBD1 matches at 7 bases. The CDR3 extends over 12 amino acids. V lost 5 bases to trimming and J lost 5 bases; unmatched junction nucleotides: 3. Germline values: CDR1 SEHNR, CDR2 FQNEAQ (reference sequence). The CDR3 DNA sequence: TGTGCCAGCAGCCGGGACAGCCACGAGCAGTACTTC. This codes for CASSRDSHEQYF.